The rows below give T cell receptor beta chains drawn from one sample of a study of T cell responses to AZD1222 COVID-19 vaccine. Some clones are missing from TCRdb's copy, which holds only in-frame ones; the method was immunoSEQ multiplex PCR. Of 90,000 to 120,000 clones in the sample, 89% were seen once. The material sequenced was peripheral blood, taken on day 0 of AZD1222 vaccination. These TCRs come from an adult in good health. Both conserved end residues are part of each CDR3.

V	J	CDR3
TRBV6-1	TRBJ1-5	CASSDRRVWNQPQHF
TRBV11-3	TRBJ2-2	CASSLEQGAGGELFF
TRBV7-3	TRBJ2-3	CASSSRVGNRYF
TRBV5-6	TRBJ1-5	CASSYGQGTQPQHF
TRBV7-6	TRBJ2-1	CASRPLAAGYNEQFF
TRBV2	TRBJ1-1	CASSGSRETEAFF
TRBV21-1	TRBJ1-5	CASSKGAGSGNQPQHF
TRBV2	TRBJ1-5	CASSGNNQPQHF
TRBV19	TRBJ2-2	CASSIRGLTGELFF
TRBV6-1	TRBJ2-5	CASSEGVDRGETQYF
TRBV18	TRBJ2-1	CASSPKVGNEQFF
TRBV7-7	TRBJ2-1	CASSLESTGLNEQFF
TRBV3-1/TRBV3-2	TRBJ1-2	CASSQEPFNYGYTF
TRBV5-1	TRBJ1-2	CASRATGLDGYTF
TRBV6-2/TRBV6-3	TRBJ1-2	CASSYQPPNYGYTF
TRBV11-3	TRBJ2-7	CASSFSTGVGEQYF
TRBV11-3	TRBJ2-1	CASSSTYGVSSYNEQFF
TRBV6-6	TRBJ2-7	CASALGVPSYEQYF
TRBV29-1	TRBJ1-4	CSVAGGTGTNEKLFF
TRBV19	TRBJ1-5	CASTPGQGLSQPQHF
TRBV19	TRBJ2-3	CASMLGQGGADTQYF
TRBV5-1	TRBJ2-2	CASAVYRGNTGELFF
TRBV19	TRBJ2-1	CASSIMGGGFSYNEQFF
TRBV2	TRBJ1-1	CASNLNSEAFF
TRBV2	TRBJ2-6	CASSETGSGANVLTF